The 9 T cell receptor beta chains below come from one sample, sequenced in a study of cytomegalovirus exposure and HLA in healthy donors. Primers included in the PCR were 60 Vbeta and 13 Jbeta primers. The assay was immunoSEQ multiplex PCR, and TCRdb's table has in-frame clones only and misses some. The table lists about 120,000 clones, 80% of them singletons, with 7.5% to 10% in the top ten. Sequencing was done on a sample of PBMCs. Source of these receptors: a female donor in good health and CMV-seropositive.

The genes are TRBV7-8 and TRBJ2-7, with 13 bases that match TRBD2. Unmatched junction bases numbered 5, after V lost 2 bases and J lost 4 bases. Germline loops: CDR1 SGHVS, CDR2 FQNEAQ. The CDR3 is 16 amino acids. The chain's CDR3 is CASSLFTSGGGYEQYF. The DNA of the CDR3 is TGTGCCAGCAGCTTATTCACTAGCGGGGGGGGGTACGAGCAGTACTTC.

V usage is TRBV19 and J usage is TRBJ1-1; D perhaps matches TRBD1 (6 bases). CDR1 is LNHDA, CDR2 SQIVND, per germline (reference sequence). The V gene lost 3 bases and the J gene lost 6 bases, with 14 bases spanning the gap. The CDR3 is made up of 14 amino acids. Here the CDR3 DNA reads TGTGCCAGTAGTATGTTACAGGGTATCGCTGAAGCTTTCTTT. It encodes CASSMLQGIAEAFF. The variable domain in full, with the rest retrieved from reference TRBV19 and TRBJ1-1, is DGGITQSPKYLFRKEGQNVTLSCEQNLNHDAMYWYRQDPGQGLRLIYYSQIVNDFQKGDIAEGYSVSREKKESFPLTVTSAQKNPTAFYLCASSMLQGIAEAFFGQGTRLTVV.

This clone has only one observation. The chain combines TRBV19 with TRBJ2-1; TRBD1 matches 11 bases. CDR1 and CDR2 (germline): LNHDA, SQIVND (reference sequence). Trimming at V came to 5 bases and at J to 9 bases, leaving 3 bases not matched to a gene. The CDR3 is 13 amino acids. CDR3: CASSGQGAGEQFF. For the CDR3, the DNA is TGTGCCAGTAGTGGACAGGGGGCAGGTGAGCAGTTCTTC.

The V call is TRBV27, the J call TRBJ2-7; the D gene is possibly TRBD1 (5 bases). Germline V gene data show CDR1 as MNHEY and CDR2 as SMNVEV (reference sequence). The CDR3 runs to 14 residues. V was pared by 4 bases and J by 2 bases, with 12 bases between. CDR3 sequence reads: CASSWTSGAYEQYF. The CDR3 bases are TGTGCCAGCAGTTGGACATCCGGCGCCTACGAGCAGTACTTC.

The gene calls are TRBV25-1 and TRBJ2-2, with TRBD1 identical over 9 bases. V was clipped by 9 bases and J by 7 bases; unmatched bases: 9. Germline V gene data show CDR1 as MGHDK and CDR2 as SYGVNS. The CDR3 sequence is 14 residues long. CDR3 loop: CASGQGIWGGELFF. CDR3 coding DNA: TGTGCCAGTGGACAGGGGATTTGGGGCGGGGAGCTGTTTTTT. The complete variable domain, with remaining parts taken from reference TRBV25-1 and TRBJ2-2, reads EADIYQTPRYLVIGTGKKITLECSQTMGHDKMYWYQQDPGMELHLIHYSYGVNSTEKGDLSSESTVSRIRTEHFPLTLESARPSHTSQYLCASGQGIWGGELFFGEGSRLTVL.

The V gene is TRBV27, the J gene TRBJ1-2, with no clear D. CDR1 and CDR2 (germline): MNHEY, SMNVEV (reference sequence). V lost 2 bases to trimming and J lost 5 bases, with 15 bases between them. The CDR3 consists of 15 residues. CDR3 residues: CASSLGGVYGYGYTF. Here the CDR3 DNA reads TGTGCCAGCAGTTTAGGCGGGGTATACGGGTATGGCTACACCTTC.

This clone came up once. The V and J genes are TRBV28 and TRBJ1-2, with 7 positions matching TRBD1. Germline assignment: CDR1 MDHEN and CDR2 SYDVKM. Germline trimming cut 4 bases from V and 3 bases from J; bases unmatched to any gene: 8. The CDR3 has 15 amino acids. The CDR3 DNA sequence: TGTGCCAGCAGTTCTCAGGGGGTCCCTCACTATGGCTACACCTTC. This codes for CASSSQGVPHYGYTF.

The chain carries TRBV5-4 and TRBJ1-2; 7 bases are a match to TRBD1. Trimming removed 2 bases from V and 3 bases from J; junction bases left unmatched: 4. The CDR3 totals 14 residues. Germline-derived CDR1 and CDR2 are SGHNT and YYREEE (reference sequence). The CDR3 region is CASSFRDSYYGYTF. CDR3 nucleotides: TGTGCCAGCAGCTTCCGGGACAGCTACTATGGCTACACCTTC.

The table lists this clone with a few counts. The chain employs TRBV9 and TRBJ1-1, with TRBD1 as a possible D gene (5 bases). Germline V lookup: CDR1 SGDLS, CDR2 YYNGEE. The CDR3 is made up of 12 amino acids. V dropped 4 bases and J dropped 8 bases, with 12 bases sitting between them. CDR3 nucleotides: TGTGCCAGCAGCCCCCAAGACAGAGAAGCTTTCTTT. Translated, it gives CASSPQDREAFF.